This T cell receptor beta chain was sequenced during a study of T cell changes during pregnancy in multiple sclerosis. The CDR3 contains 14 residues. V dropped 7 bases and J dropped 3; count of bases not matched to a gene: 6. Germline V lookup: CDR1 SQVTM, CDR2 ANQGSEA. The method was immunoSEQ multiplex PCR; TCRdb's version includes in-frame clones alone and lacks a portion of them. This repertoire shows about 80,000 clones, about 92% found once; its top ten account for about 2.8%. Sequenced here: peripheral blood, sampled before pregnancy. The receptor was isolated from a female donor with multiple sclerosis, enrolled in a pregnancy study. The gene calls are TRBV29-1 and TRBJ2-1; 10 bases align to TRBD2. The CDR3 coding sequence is TGCAGCGCTACAGGACTAGCGGACTACAATGAGCAGTTCTTC. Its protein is CSATGLADYNEQFF.